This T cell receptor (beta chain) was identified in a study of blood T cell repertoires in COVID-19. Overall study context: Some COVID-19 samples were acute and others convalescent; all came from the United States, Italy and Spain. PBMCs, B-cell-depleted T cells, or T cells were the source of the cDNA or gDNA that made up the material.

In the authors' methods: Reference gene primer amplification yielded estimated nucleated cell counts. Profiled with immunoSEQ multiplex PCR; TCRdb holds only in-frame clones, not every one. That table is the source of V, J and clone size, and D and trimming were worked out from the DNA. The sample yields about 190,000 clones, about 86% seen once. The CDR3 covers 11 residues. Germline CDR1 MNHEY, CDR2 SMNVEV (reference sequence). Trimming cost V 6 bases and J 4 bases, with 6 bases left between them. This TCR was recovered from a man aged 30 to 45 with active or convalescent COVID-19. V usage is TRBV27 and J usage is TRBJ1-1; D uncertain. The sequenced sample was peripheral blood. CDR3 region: CASSRGTEAFF. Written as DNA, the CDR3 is TGTGCCAGCAGCCGGGGCACTGAAGCTTTCTTT.